The 29 T cell receptor beta chains below come from one sample, sequenced in a study of graft-versus-host responses after intestinal transplantation. Profiling relied on immunoSEQ multiplex PCR, and the TCRdb table lists in-frame clones only, not all of them. This sample has around 67,000 clones, with under 90% found just once. Their antigen targets remain unknown. Sequences were derived from unstimulated CD4+ T cells sorted from spleen or lymph node cells, sampled before transplant. The receptors originated from a human donor who was the organ donor for an intestinal transplant.

This clone has just one count. V usage is TRBV7-9 and J usage is TRBJ2-1, with D maybe TRBD2 (7 bases). In germline, CDR1 is SEHNR, CDR2 FQNEAQ (reference sequence). CDR3 length equals 12 residues. V gave up 6 bases and J gave up 10 bases, with 13 bases separating them. CDR3 sequence (DNA): TGTGCCAGCAGTTTCGGGGGGCCCGAGCAGTTCTTC. Translation gives CASSFGGPEQFF. The full variable domain, in which reference TRBV7-9 and TRBJ2-1 provide the parts outside the CDR3, is DTGVSQNPRHKITKRGQNVTFRCDPISEHNRLYWYRQTLGQGPEFLTYFQNEAQLEKSRLLSDRFSAERPKGSFSTLEIQRTEQGDSAMYLCASSFGGPEQFFGPGTRLTVL.

This chain uses TRBV6-4 with TRBJ2-5, with D hard to call. Germline V gene sequence: CDR1 MRHNA, CDR2 SNTAGT. This CDR3 region has 13 residues. Between the trimmed V and J ends, which lost 1 base and 5 bases, there was a span of 8 bases. CDR3 DNA sequence: TGTGCCAGCAGTGACTGGTCGAGCGAGACCCAGTACTTC. It specifies CASSDWSSETQYF.

To note about this clone: Germline and junction disagree at one end, which may indicate a read error. The genes are TRBV5-1 and TRBJ2-3; D might be TRBD2 (7 bases). The V gene's germline CDR1 is SGHRS and CDR2 YFSETQ. The CDR3 covers 15 residues. The CDR3 coding sequence is TGCGCCAGCAGCTACTCGGGGGGCGTCACATATACGCAGTATTTT. This gives the protein CASSYSGGVTYTQYF.

The V gene is TRBV6-1, the J gene TRBJ1-2; 9 positions match TRBD1. The V segment lost 4 bases and the J segment 3 bases; nucleotides outside the gene matches: 6. Germline V gene lookup returns CDR1 MNHNS and CDR2 SASEGT. The CDR3 runs 15 residues. CDR3 sequence: CASSGTGGWDYGYTF. In nucleotides, the CDR3 is TGTGCCAGCAGTGGAACAGGGGGCTGGGACTATGGCTACACCTTC.

The J gene is TRBJ1-2, the V gene TRBV30; 8 nucleotides line up with TRBD1. Germline V gene sequence: CDR1 GTSNPN, CDR2 SVGIG (reference sequence). The CDR3 consists of 17 residues. V lost 5 bases to trimming and J lost 2 bases; unmatched junction nucleotides: 16. CDR3 nucleotide sequence: TGTGCCTGGGCCGGGGGGTTCTGGCGGACAGGGAACTATGGCTACACCTTC. This sequence encodes CAWAGGFWRTGNYGYTF.

The chain joins TRBV7-3 to TRBJ2-1; 11 bases line up with TRBD2. Trimming at V came to 4 bases and at J to 6 bases, leaving 8 bases not matched to a gene. Looked up from germline, CDR1 is SGHTA and CDR2 is FQGTGA. The CDR3 totals 16 residues. CDR3 sequence reads: CASSYDSGGAFNEQFF. In nucleotides, the CDR3 is TGTGCCAGCAGCTACGATAGCGGGGGGGCCTTCAATGAGCAGTTCTTC.

V gene TRBV5-6 combines with J gene TRBJ1-2, with D possibly matching TRBD1 (6 bases). Trimming stripped 4 bases from V and 6 bases from J, with 19 bases between. Per the germline V gene, CDR1 is SGHDT and CDR2 is YYEEEE. CDR3 size: 15 residues. CDR3 sequence (DNA): TGTGCCAGCAGCCCCGCCGGAGGGGGGGAGGATGGCTACACCTTC. As protein: CASSPAGGGEDGYTF.

The gene calls are TRBV7-9 and TRBJ2-5; TRBD1 is a possible D gene (5 bases). The germline V gene encodes CDR1 SEHNR and CDR2 FQNEAQ (reference sequence). CDR3 length: 14 amino acids. V lost 1 base, J lost 4 bases, and 10 bases lay in between. The CDR3 region is CASSLDSRVETQYF. The CDR3 DNA reads as TGTGCCAGCAGCTTAGATAGCAGGGTAGAGACCCAGTACTTC.

The chain uses TRBV6-5 and TRBJ2-1; possibly TRBD2 for D (5 bases). In germline, CDR1 is MNHEY, CDR2 SVGAGI. The length of the CDR3 is 15 residues. Trimming took off 5 bases at V and 7 bases at J, with 18 bases between the two ends. The CDR3 nucleotides read TGTGCCAGCAGTCCTCGAATGGCTAGCATAAATGAGCAGTTCTTC. Translating it yields CASSPRMASINEQFF.

This clone appeared a single time. This CDR3 is CASSRGGSGANVLTF. The CDR3 DNA reads TGTGCCAGCAGTAGAGGCGGCTCTGGGGCCAACGTCCTGACTTTC. The rearrangement joins TRBV2 to TRBJ2-6; D not resolved. CDR1 and CDR2 from the germline V gene are SNHLY and FYNNEI. Between the trimmed V and J ends, which lost 5 bases and 0 bases, there was a span of 8 bases. CDR3 length equals 15 residues.

J is TRBJ2-3 and V is TRBV6-9; TRBD1 agrees at 9 bases. The CDR3 is made up of 17 amino acids. V was clipped by 6 bases and J by 2 bases; unmatched bases: 12. Germline V CDR1 and CDR2: MNHGY, SVAAGI. The CDR3 sequence: CASSARDRGIFTDTQYF. The CDR3 DNA is TGTGCCAGCAGCGCTCGAGACAGGGGGATTTTCACAGATACGCAGTATTTT.

This chain joins TRBV5-1 and TRBJ1-6; 9 bases agree with TRBD1. Trimming at V came to 0 bases and at J to 8 bases, leaving 3 bases not matched to a gene. The germline V gene encodes CDR1 SGHRS and CDR2 YFSETQ. The CDR3 has 15 residues. CDR3 region: CASSLGGQGYSPLHF. The CDR3 bases are TGCGCCAGCAGCTTGGGGGGACAGGGATATTCACCCCTCCACTTT. The entire variable domain, with the rest obtained from reference TRBV5-1 and TRBJ1-6, is as follows: KAGVTQTPRYLIKTRGQQVTLSCSPISGHRSVSWYQQTPGQGLQFLFEYFSETQRNKGNFPGRFSGRQFSNSRSEMNVSTLELGDSALYLCASSLGGQGYSPLHFGNGTRLTVT.

The chain employs TRBV6-5 and TRBJ1-2; a weak D match, TRBD1 (5 bases). This CDR3 spans 12 amino acids. With 6 bases removed from V and 7 bases from J, the gap between germline ends came to 12 bases. Germline V CDR1 and CDR2: MNHEY, SVGAGI. The CDR3: CASSGGRGGYTF. The CDR3, as DNA: TGTGCCAGCAGCGGAGGGAGGGGTGGCTACACCTTC.

The gene calls are TRBV11-2 and TRBJ2-1; 9 nucleotides line up with TRBD2. J lost 3 bases, V lost 6 bases, and 3 bases had no gene match. This CDR3 is 14 amino acids long. Germline V gene sequence: CDR1 SGHAT, CDR2 FQNNGV. The CDR3 DNA reads TGTGCCAGCAGTGCTAGCGGGGTCTACAATGAGCAGTTCTTC. Its translation is CASSASGVYNEQFF. The full variable domain, its missing parts supplied by reference TRBV11-2 and TRBJ2-1, is EAGVAQSPRYKIIEKRQSVAFWCNPISGHATLYWYQQILGQGPKLLIQFQNNGVVDDSQLPKDRFSAERLKGVDSTLKIQPAKLEDSAVYLCASSASGVYNEQFFGPGTRLTVL.

V is TRBV5-1 and J is TRBJ2-3; D call uncertain. CDR3 length equals 11 residues. Germline V CDR1 and CDR2: SGHRS, YFSETQ. The germline V and J ends were trimmed by 4 bases and 6 bases, with 6 bases remaining between them. The chain's CDR3 is CASSAVDTQYF. The CDR3 DNA reads TGCGCCAGCAGCGCGGTGGATACGCAGTATTTT.

V usage is TRBV28 and J usage is TRBJ2-2; 8 bases are a match to TRBD2. With 6 bases clipped from V and 7 bases from J, the junction kept 10 bases outside the gene matches. The germline CDR1 and CDR2 sequences are MDHEN and SYDVKM. This CDR3 region has 15 residues. CDR3 coding DNA: TGTGCCAGCAGACTCGGGGGGGCCTCAATCGGGGAGCTGTTTTTT. It yields the protein CASRLGGASIGELFF.

The chain has TRBV7-8 and TRBJ1-2; possible D gene TRBD1, 6 bases. Germline lookup yields CDR1 SGHVS and CDR2 FQNEAQ. V shed 6 bases and J shed 7 bases, with 15 bases lying between them. This CDR3 spans 13 amino acids. CDR3 in amino acids: CASSQSRDTGYTF. The CDR3 DNA sequence: TGTGCCAGCAGTCAATCCCGGGACACTGGCTACACCTTC.

The V and J genes are TRBV27 and TRBJ2-3; 7 positions match TRBD1. CDR3 length: 13 amino acids. Trimming removed 5 bases from V and 6 bases from J; junction bases left unmatched: 5. Germline V CDR1 and CDR2: MNHEY, SMNVEV (reference sequence). This chain's CDR3 is CASSQGEPDTQYF. The CDR3 bases are TGTGCCAGCAGTCAGGGGGAACCGGATACGCAGTATTTT.

V gene TRBV7-2 combines with J gene TRBJ1-5; 8 bases match TRBD1. Germline CDR1 and CDR2: SGHTA and FQGNSA. CDR3 size: 15 residues. Unmatched junction bases numbered 14, after V lost 4 bases and J lost 12 bases. For the CDR3, the DNA is TGTGCCAGCAGCTCGGCACGCAGGGGGCAGGGGGGCCAGCATTTT. This encodes CASSSARRGQGGQHF.

This clone was counted only a few times. V gene TRBV6-1 combines with J gene TRBJ1-6; 8 bases agree with TRBD1. Trimming cost V 0 bases and J 0 bases; bases outside gene matches: 10. Germline assignment: CDR1 MNHNS and CDR2 SASEGT. The length of the CDR3 is 20 residues. CDR3 nucleotide sequence: TGTGCCAGCAGTGAAGCCTTCCCTCACAGGGGGACCTCCTATAATTCACCCCTCCACTTT. It codes for CASSEAFPHRGTSYNSPLHF.

This rearrangement joins TRBV5-4 to TRBJ2-3; 14 positions agree with TRBD2. V gave up 4 bases and J gave up 0 bases; unmatched junction bases: 7. CDR3 length: 18 residues. Germline V gene sequence: CDR1 SGHNT, CDR2 YYREEE (reference sequence). For the CDR3, the DNA is TGTGCCAGCAGCCCGGGACTAGCGGGGGCTATGAGCACAGATACGCAGTATTTT. It translates to CASSPGLAGAMSTDTQYF. The full variable domain, in which reference TRBV5-4 and TRBJ2-3 provide the parts outside the CDR3, is ETGVTQSPTHLIKTRGQQVTLRCSSQSGHNTVSWYQQALGQGPQFIFQYYREEENGRGNFPPRFSGLQFPNYSSELNVNALELDDSALYLCASSPGLAGAMSTDTQYFGPGTRLTVL.

The chain uses TRBV30 and TRBJ2-5; 8 bases align to TRBD1. In germline, CDR1 is GTSNPN, CDR2 SVGIG (reference sequence). The CDR3 totals 15 residues. V was clipped by 0 bases and J by 4 bases; unmatched bases: 7. Here the CDR3 DNA reads TGTGCCTGGAGTGTTGACGCAGGGGGCGCAGAGACCCAGTACTTC. Its translation is CAWSVDAGGAETQYF.

In DNA, the CDR3 is TGTGCCAGCAGCTTACAGGGAGGCTATGGCTACACCTTC. This gives the protein CASSLQGGYGYTF. The V call is TRBV7-6, the J call TRBJ1-2; perhaps TRBD1 as D (5 bases). Per the germline V gene, CDR1 is SGHVS and CDR2 is FNYEAQ. This CDR3 contains 13 residues. Trimming cost V 2 bases and J 4 bases, with 8 bases left between them. The whole variable domain, remainder taken from reference TRBV7-6 and TRBJ1-2, is GAGVSQSPRYKVTKRGQDVALRCDPISGHVSLYWYRQALGQGPEFLTYFNYEAQQDKSGLPNDRFSAERPEGSISTLTIQRTEQRDSAMYRCASSLQGGYGYTFGSGTRLTVV.

V is TRBV4-2 and J is TRBJ2-1, with 10 bases identical to TRBD2. Germline-derived CDR1 and CDR2 are LGHNA and YNFKEQ. CDR3 length: 15 amino acids. V gave up 1 base and J gave up 10 bases; unmatched junction bases: 7. The CDR3: CASSQVAGGRGEQFF. CDR3 sequence (DNA): TGTGCCAGCAGCCAAGTAGCGGGGGGCCGTGGGGAGCAGTTCTTC.

This chain links TRBV7-2 with TRBJ2-5, with TRBD2 matching 14 bases. Germline V lookup: CDR1 SGHTA, CDR2 FQGNSA. CDR3 length: 17 amino acids. Trimming took 2 bases from V and 5 from J; bases not matched to a gene: 7. CDR3: CASSLRRLAGGTETQYF. The CDR3 region has the DNA TGTGCCAGCAGCTTAAGACGACTAGCGGGGGGGACGGAGACCCAGTACTTC.

The chain employs TRBV2 and TRBJ1-6, with 9 bases that match TRBD1. V trimming: 8 bases; J trimming: 7 bases; junction bases outside the gene matches: 3. Germline V gives CDR1 SNHLY, CDR2 FYNNEI. The CDR3 runs to 13 residues. The CDR3 is CASDGTGNSPLHF. The CDR3 bases are TGTGCCAGCGATGGGACAGGGAATTCACCCCTCCACTTT. Together with reference TRBV2 and TRBJ1-6, the CDR3 gives the full variable domain: EPEVTQTPSHQVTQMGQEVILRCVPISNHLYFYWYRQILGQKVEFLVSFYNNEISEKSEIFDDQFSVERPDGSNFTLKIRSTKLEDSAMYFCASDGTGNSPLHFGNGTRLTVT.

This clone turned up a few times. The chain uses TRBV5-1 and TRBJ1-2, with TRBD1 as a possible D gene (6 bases). Trimming removed 1 base at V and 5 bases at J, with 12 bases between. CDR1 is SGHRS and CDR2 is YFSETQ in the germline V gene. The CDR3 covers 14 residues. The DNA of the CDR3 is TGCGCCAGCAGCTTGAGCAGGACAGATTATGGCTACACCTTC. Its protein product is CASSLSRTDYGYTF.

The chain joins TRBV2 to TRBJ2-3, with D perhaps TRBD1 (6 bases). CDR1 SNHLY and CDR2 FYNNEI come from the germline V gene. V gave up 2 bases and J gave up 6 bases, with 15 bases separating them. The CDR3 runs 15 residues. For the CDR3, the DNA is TGTGCCAGCAGTGAACAGGGGTTAAGTAGGGATACGCAGTATTTT. Residues: CASSEQGLSRDTQYF.

The rearrangement joins TRBV7-3 to TRBJ2-3; a possible D gene is TRBD2 (5 bases). Trimming took off 6 bases at V and 3 bases at J, with 10 bases between the two ends. The CDR3 runs 13 residues. Germline V gene sequence: CDR1 SGHTA, CDR2 FQGTGA. CDR3 in amino acids: CASSYGGTDTQYF. CDR3 DNA: TGTGCCAGCAGTTATGGAGGAACAGATACGCAGTATTTT.